This T cell receptor (beta chain) originates from a study of human versus mouse CDR3 diversity and MHC coevolution. On the study more broadly: Samples had between about 5.5 x 10^6 and 1.6 x 10^7 valid reads.

Sequencing was performed with immunoSEQ multiplex PCR; in TCRdb, only in-frame clones are kept and a portion is missing. The repertoire holds some 80,000 clones, 85% to 95% seen once, with roughly 0.15% in the top ten. The CDR3 is 15 residues long. The germline V gene encodes CDR1 SGHRS and CDR2 YFSETQ. Between the trimmed V and J ends, which lost 6 bases and 0 bases, there was a span of 14 bases. Findings and caveats of the study: By iCHAO1, human TCR beta clonotypes numbered about 1.5 million, the most.

As regards this clone: The antigen is not known.

Sequencing input: naive CD4+ T cells from blood. The subset here: CD45RO-negative CD62L-positive naive CD4 T cells. The source is a person aged 30 to 70 in good health. This sequence joins TRBV5-1 and TRBJ2-3, with D tentatively TRBD2 (6 bases). Written as DNA, the CDR3 is TGCGCCAGCAACGATATCGGAGGGAGCACAGATACGCAGTATTTT. This translates into CASNDIGGSTDTQYF.